A single sample gave rise to the 29 T cell receptor beta chains below, sequenced in a study of CXCR3-negative and CXCR3-positive naive CD8 T cells. No antigens are known for them. UMI-labeled TRB cDNA libraries were prepared by 5' RACE. TCRdb re-called the 5' RACE reads, yielding one record per CDR3 amino acid sequence without DNA. The sample is made up of 80,000 to 100,000 distinct CDR3 sequences, and the top ten hold 0.75% to 0.95% of it. The study, taken as a whole, reports: Hydrophobicity was higher for TRB CDR3s found in CXCR3-positive naive cells than in CXCR3-negative naive cells.

The sequencing input was naive CXCR3+ CD8+ T cells from blood. As to subset: CD45RO-CCR7+CD27+CD95- naive CD8+ T cells expressing CXCR3 (TNR3+). The receptors were gathered from a human donor in good health. Some clones in this sample may be carry-over from other donors' samples.

This chain uses TRBV28 with TRBJ1-2; TCRdb's D call of TRBD1 is untestable without DNA. Germline values: CDR1 MDHEN, CDR2 SYDVKM. This CDR3 comprises 13 residues. This CDR3 reads CASSRGAGWGYTF.

CDR3 sequence: CATSRDGSWGDQYF. This chain connects TRBV15 to TRBJ2-5; the TCRdb D gene call, TRBD1, has no DNA to confirm it. Germline loops: CDR1 LNHNV, CDR2 YYDKDF (reference sequence). The CDR3 length is 14 residues. The whole variable domain, filled in from reference TRBV15 and TRBJ2-5, reads DAMVIQNPRYQVTQFGKPVTLSCSQTLNHNVMYWYQQKSSQAPKLLFHYYDKDFNNEADTPDNFQSRRPNTSFCFLDIRSPGLGDTAMYLCATSRDGSWGDQYFGPGTRLLVL.

This sequence joins TRBV15 and TRBJ2-7; TCRdb's D call of TRBD2 is untestable without DNA. The length of the CDR3 is 14 residues. Per germline, CDR1 LNHNV and CDR2 YYDKDF (reference sequence). CDR3 sequence: CATSRRTSSYEQYF.

V usage is TRBV2 and J usage is TRBJ2-6. CDR1 is SNHLY, CDR2 FYNNEI, per germline. This CDR3 is 13 amino acids long. The CDR3 here is CASNRGGANVLTF.

The CDR3 sequence is CASSVAENYGYTF. J is TRBJ1-2 and V is TRBV9. The CDR3 is made up of 13 amino acids. Germline CDR1 reads SGDLS; CDR2 reads YYNGEE.

The V and J genes are TRBV2 and TRBJ2-4; the TCRdb D gene call, TRBD2, has no DNA to confirm it. There are 14 residues in the CDR3. CDR1 is SNHLY and CDR2 is FYNNEI in the germline V gene. CDR3 protein: CASNSGTTKNIQYF.

The chain couples TRBV14 to TRBJ1-2. CDR3 size: 13 residues. Per the germline V gene, CDR1 is SGHDN and CDR2 is FVKESK. The CDR3 is CASSQDLLDGYTF.

This chain joins TRBV14 and TRBJ2-7; without DNA, the TCRdb call of TRBD2 cannot be checked. Germline V CDR1 and CDR2: SGHDN, FVKESK. The CDR3 has 16 amino acids. The CDR3 loop is CASSQGTSGRTYEQYF.

The gene calls are TRBV7-3 and TRBJ2-3; without DNA, the TCRdb call of TRBD1 cannot be checked. This CDR3 is built from 15 residues. CDR1 and CDR2 from the germline V gene are SGHTA and FQGTGA. The CDR3 loop reads CASSVVAGSSDTQYF.

The chain carries TRBV6-2 or TRBV6-3 and TRBJ2-7. Germline values: CDR1 MNHEY, CDR2 SVGEGT. The CDR3 covers 15 residues. CDR3 region: CASSSLPLEWIEQYF.

The chain uses TRBV28 and TRBJ2-7; with no DNA, the TCRdb D assignment of TRBD2 cannot be verified. The CDR3 is made up of 11 amino acids. The germline CDR1 and CDR2 sequences are MDHEN and SYDVKM. The CDR3 sequence: CASSEPARQYF.

CDR3 amino acids: CASSQQALGGVEQYF. The chain couples TRBV28 to TRBJ2-7; TCRdb's D gene call, TRBD2, goes unchecked for lack of DNA. The V gene's germline CDR1 is MDHEN and CDR2 SYDVKM. The CDR3 is 15 residues long. Based on the CDR3 plus reference TRBV28 and TRBJ2-7, the full variable domain is DVKVTQSSRYLVKRTGEKVFLECVQDMDHENMFWYRQDPGLGLRLIYFSYDVKMKEKGDIPEGYSVSREKKERFSLILESASTNQTSMYLCASSQQALGGVEQYFGPGTRLTVT.

This chain links TRBV29-1 with TRBJ2-3; with no DNA, the TCRdb D assignment of TRBD2 cannot be verified. The CDR3 sequence is 19 residues long. Germline CDR1 reads SQVTM; CDR2 reads ANQGSEA. CDR3 region: CSVQGASGRAGFSPDTQYF.

The chain recombines TRBV5-1 with TRBJ2-5; TCRdb gives TRBD2 as the D gene, but with no DNA this cannot be confirmed. The CDR3 totals 14 residues. Germline assignment: CDR1 SGHRS and CDR2 YFSETQ. CDR3: CASSLEGLEETQYF.

This sequence joins TRBV27 and TRBJ2-1; the TRBD2 assignment by TCRdb is unverifiable without DNA. The germline CDR1 and CDR2 sequences are MNHEY and SMNVEV (reference sequence). CDR3 length equals 16 residues. CDR3 amino acids: CASTVLAGSSYNEQFF.

V is TRBV12-3 or TRBV12-4 and J is TRBJ2-1; TCRdb outputs TRBD1, but without DNA this stays unchecked. The CDR3 length is 21 residues. The CDR3 reads CASSFFAGRIGLENPYNEQFF.

The rearrangement links TRBV3-1 to TRBJ2-2; there is no DNA to check the TCRdb D call of TRBD1. The germline V gene has CDR1 LGHDT and CDR2 YNNKEL (reference sequence). CDR3 length: 14 residues. CDR3 amino acids: CASSQQDSTGELFF.

The gene calls are TRBV28 and TRBJ2-2; the TCRdb call, TRBD1, lacks DNA for checking. The germline V gene encodes CDR1 MDHEN and CDR2 SYDVKM. This CDR3 comprises 13 residues. CDR3 amino acids: CASSLLGAGELFF.

The J gene is TRBJ1-4, the V gene TRBV20-1. Germline loops: CDR1 DFQATT, CDR2 SNEGSKA (reference sequence). The CDR3 consists of 16 residues. CDR3 amino acids: CSAIGPELRRGEKLFF.

The gene calls are TRBV27 and TRBJ2-1; the TCRdb D gene call, TRBD1, has no DNA to confirm it. The CDR3 totals 14 residues. Germline CDR1 and CDR2: MNHEY and SMNVEV (reference sequence). CDR3 in amino acids: CASSFDSGASEQFF.

CDR3 residues: CASSPTGSVEQFF. The chain is built from TRBV6-5 and TRBJ2-1; the D gene TCRdb calls, TRBD1, cannot be checked with no DNA. The CDR3 has 13 residues. Germline-derived CDR1 and CDR2 are MNHEY and SVGAGI.

This sequence joins TRBV20-1 and TRBJ2-7; TCRdb lists TRBD1, though no DNA is available to test this call. Germline values: CDR1 DFQATT, CDR2 SNEGSKA (reference sequence). The CDR3 contains 12 residues. The CDR3 sequence: CSVGGDDYEQYF.

The chain combines TRBV7-3 with TRBJ2-3. Germline V gene sequence: CDR1 SGHTA, CDR2 FQGTGA. This CDR3 comprises 16 residues. The CDR3 loop reads CASSLRPDISTDTQYF.

The rearrangement joins TRBV7-9 to TRBJ2-7; TCRdb returns TRBD1, unconfirmable since there is no DNA. Germline V gene data show CDR1 as SEHNR and CDR2 as FQNEAQ (reference sequence). The CDR3 runs 17 residues. CDR3 amino acids: CASSYLSGQGSAYEQYF.

V and J are TRBV20-1 and TRBJ2-7; TCRdb selects TRBD2, and the lack of DNA leaves this call unchecked. CDR3 length: 14 residues. Germline V CDR1 and CDR2: DFQATT, SNEGSKA (reference sequence). This chain's CDR3 is CSAPLAGDSYEQYF.

This chain joins TRBV5-5 and TRBJ1-4. This CDR3 is built from 15 residues. The germline gives CDR1 SGHKS, CDR2 YYEKEE (reference sequence). CDR3 protein: CASSNEGIANEKLFF.

V and J are TRBV28 and TRBJ1-3. The CDR3 extends over 14 amino acids. From germline, CDR1 is MDHEN and CDR2 SYDVKM. This CDR3 is CASSLGRAGNTIYF.

The chain carries TRBV27 and TRBJ2-1; TCRdb names TRBD2, which stays unverified in the absence of DNA. CDR1 is MNHEY and CDR2 is SMNVEV in the germline V gene (reference sequence). This CDR3 has 15 amino acids. CDR3 loop: CASSELAGAYNEQFF.

The V gene is TRBV11-2, the J gene TRBJ2-1; TCRdb's D gene call, TRBD1, goes unchecked for lack of DNA. The length of the CDR3 is 15 residues. CDR1 SGHAT and CDR2 FQNNGV come from the germline V gene. This CDR3 is CASSTGTGGFDEQFF. Combining the CDR3 with reference TRBV11-2 and TRBJ2-1 gives the whole variable domain EAGVAQSPRYKIIEKRQSVAFWCNPISGHATLYWYQQILGQGPKLLIQFQNNGVVDDSQLPKDRFSAERLKGVDSTLKIQPAKLEDSAVYLCASSTGTGGFDEQFFGPGTRLTVL.